This T cell receptor (beta chain) came from a study of cytomegalovirus exposure and HLA in healthy donors. Whole-study results and caveats: Associated with cytomegalovirus, according to the listing, were some 150 TCR beta chains. Exclusion as indistinguishable affected some V segments, including TRBV6-2 and TRBV6-3. Reported performance of the classifier showed diagnosis of cytomegalovirus status with high specificity and sensitivity.

The trim removed 8 bases at V and 4 bases at J, leaving 17 bases unmatched. This CDR3 is built from 18 residues. Germline CDR1 is SNHLY and CDR2 is FYNNEI. The primer mix had 60 Vbeta and 13 Jbeta primers. Here immunoSEQ multiplex PCR was the method, and the copy in TCRdb shows in-frame clones only, minus some. The table has fewer than 200,000 clones, about 83% seen once; the top ten hold approximately 2.6%. Concerning this clone itself: Its antigen is still unknown.

The rearrangement joins TRBV2 to TRBJ2-6; 7 bases are a match to TRBD1. Specimen: PBMCs. This sequence was found in a female donor in good health and CMV-seronegative. The CDR3 protein is CASRIILTGYSGANVLTF. The CDR3 DNA reads TGTGCCAGCCGGATAATCTTGACAGGGTATTCAGGGGCCAACGTCCTGACTTTC.